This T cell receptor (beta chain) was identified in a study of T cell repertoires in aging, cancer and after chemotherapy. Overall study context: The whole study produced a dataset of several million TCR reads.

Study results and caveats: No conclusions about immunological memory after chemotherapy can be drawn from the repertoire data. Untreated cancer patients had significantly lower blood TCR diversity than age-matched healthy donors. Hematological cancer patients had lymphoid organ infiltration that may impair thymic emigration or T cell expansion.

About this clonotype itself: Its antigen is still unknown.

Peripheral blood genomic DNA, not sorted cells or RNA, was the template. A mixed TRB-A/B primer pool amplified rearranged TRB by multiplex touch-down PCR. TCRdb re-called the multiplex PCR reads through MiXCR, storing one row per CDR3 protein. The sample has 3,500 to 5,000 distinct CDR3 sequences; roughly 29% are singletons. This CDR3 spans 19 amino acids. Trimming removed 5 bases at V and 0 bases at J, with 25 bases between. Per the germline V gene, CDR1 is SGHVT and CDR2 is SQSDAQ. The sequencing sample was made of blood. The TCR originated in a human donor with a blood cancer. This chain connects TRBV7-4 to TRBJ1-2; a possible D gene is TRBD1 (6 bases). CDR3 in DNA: TGTGCCAGCAGCCAAATCACCTGGGTTGGGGGCAAAGCTAACTATGGCTACACCTTC. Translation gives CASSQITWVGGKANYGYTF.